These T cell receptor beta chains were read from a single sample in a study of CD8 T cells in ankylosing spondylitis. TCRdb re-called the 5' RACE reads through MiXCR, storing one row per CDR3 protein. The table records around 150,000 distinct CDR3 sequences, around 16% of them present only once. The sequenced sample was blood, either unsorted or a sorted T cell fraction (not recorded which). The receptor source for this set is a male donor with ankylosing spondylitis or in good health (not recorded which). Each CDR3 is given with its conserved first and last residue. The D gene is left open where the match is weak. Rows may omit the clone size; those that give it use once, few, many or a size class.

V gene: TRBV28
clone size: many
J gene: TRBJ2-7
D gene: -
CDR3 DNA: TGTGCCAGCAGTTCCCACCAACACTACGAGCAGTACTTC
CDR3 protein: CASSSHQHYEQYF

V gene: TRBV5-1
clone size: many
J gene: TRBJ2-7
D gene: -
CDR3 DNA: TGCGCCAGCAGCCCCCGTGGAGCCTTGAGCTCCTACGAGCAGTACTTC
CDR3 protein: CASSPRGALSSYEQYF

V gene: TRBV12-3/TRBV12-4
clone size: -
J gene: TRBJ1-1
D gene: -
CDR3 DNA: TGTGCCAGCAGTTCACAGGCTGAAGCTTTCTTT
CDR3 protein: CASSSQAEAFF

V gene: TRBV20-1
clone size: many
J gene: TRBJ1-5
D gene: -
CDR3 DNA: TGCAGTGCTAGAGACGAGCGCAATCAGCCCCAGCATTTT
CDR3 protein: CSARDERNQPQHF

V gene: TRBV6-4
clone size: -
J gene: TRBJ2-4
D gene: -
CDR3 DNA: TGTGCCAGCAGTTACGAGGTGGGGAGCATTCAGTACTTC
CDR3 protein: CASSYEVGSIQYF

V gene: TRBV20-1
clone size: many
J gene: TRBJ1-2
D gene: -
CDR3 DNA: TGCAGTGCTGGAGGGGGACGGAGTTATGGCTACACCTTC
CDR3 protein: CSAGGGRSYGYTF

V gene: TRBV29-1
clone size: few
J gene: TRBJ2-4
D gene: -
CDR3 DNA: TGCAGCGTTGAGAGAACCTCCTCCAACATTCAGTACTTC
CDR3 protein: CSVERTSSNIQYF

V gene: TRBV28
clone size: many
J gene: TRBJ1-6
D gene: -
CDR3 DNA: TGTGCCAGCAGTTTAACAGTTAATTCACCCCTCCACTTT
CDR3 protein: CASSLTVNSPLHF

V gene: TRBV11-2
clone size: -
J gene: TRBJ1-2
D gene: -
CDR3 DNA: TGTGCCAGCAGCTTAGGTTTGCGGGATGGCTACACCTTC
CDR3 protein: CASSLGLRDGYTF

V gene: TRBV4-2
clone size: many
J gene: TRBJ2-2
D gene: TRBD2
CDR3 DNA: TGTGCCAGCCTACGGACTAGCGGGGTCACCGGGGAGCTGTTTTTT
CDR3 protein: CASLRTSGVTGELFF

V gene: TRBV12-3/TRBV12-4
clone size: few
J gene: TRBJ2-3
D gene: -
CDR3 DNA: TGTGCCAGCACCCAGGCACAGCGGATTACAGATACGCAGTATTTT
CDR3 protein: CASTQAQRITDTQYF

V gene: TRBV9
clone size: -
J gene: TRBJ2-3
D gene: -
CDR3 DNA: TGTGCCAGCAGCTCAACCCCGACAGGCACAGATACGCAGTATTTT
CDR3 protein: CASSSTPTGTDTQYF

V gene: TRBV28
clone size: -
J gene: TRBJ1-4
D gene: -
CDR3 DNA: TGTGCCAGCAGTTTAGGGGAAGTAAGAGAAAAACTGTTTTTT
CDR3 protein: CASSLGEVREKLFF

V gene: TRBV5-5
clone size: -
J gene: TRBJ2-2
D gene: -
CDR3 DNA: TGTGCCAGCAGCTTGGAGGGTTCGACTGGGTCCGGGGAGCTGTTTTTT
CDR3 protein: CASSLEGSTGSGELFF

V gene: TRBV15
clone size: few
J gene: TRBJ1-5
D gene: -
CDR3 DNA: TGTGCCACCAGCAGAGACCGGGGAGGGGTTAGCAATCAGCCCCAGCATTTT
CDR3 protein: CATSRDRGGVSNQPQHF

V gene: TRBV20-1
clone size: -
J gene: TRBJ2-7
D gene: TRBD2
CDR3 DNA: TGCAGTGCTAGACTAGCGGGACTTCCCAAGGGGGAGCAGTACTTC
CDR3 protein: CSARLAGLPKGEQYF

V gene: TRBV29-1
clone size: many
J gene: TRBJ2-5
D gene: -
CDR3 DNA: TGCAGCGTTGAAAGTGGTGTTGTGGCCCAAGAGACCCAGTACTTC
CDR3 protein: CSVESGVVAQETQYF

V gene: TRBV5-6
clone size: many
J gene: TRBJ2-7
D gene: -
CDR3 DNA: TGTGCCAGCAGCCACGACAGTTCCTACGAGCAGTACTTC
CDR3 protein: CASSHDSSYEQYF

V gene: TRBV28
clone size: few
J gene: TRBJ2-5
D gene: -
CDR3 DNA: TGTGCCAGCAGTCCAATCCCAGAGACCCCCCTAGAGACCCAGTACTTC
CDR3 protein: CASSPIPETPLETQYF

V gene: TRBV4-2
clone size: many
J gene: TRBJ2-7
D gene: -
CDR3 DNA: TGTGCCAGCAGCCGTGCGGTCCGGGAGCAGTACTTC
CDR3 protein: CASSRAVREQYF

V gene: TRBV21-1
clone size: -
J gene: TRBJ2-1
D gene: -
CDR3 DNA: TGTGCCAGCAGCAAAGTGGGAGGTGTTTTACTCTACAATGAGCAGTTCTTC
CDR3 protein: CASSKVGGVLLYNEQFF

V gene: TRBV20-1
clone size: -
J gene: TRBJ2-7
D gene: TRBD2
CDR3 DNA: TGCAGTGCTAGTGCGGGAGGGACCTACGAGCAGTACTTC
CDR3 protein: CSASAGGTYEQYF

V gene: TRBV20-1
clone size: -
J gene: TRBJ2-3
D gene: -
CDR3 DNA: TGCAGTGCTTTCCATAGCCTAGCCCAACCCACAGATACGCAGTATTTT
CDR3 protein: CSAFHSLAQPTDTQYF